This T cell receptor (beta chain) is from a study of long-term antiretroviral therapy in people with HIV. Study in general: Collection dates of the earliest samples fall about a decade before the 2015 immediate-ART recommendation.

immunoSEQ v3.0 was run at survey level. Method: immunoSEQ multiplex PCR; TCRdb's copy keeps in-frame clones and lacks some. This table has tens of thousands of clones, just under 80% appearing once. This CDR3 spans 15 amino acids. Trimming pared 6 bases from V and 2 bases from J, leaving 14 bases between. Germline V gene data show CDR1 as KGHSH and CDR2 as LQKENI. Comment on this clone: Its antigen is still unknown.

Study-wide results and caveats: Spans of CDR3 length were tighter for HIV repertoires than for controls. At every time point, clones expanded before ART dominated the repertoire.

Donors needed at least one pre-ART PBMC sample plus at least two post-ART samples. This TCR was recovered from a man between 18 and 29 years old with HIV. Sequenced material: unsorted PBMCs, taken 1.5 years before starting antiretroviral therapy. V usage is TRBV18 and J usage is TRBJ1-3; D remains ambiguous. The DNA of the CDR3 is TGTGCCAGCTCCCCGACGATGCGGGCTGGAAACACCATATATTTT. This gives the protein CASSPTMRAGNTIYF.